The 5 T cell receptor beta chains in this list originate from one sample, sequenced in a study of blood T cell repertoires in COVID-19. This table comes from immunoSEQ multiplex PCR, and its TCRdb copy is limited to in-frame clones, with some not included. The data hold roughly 240,000 clones, with roughly 86% observed a single time. The sample taken for sequencing was peripheral blood. These receptors were obtained from a woman aged 30 to 39 who had recovered from COVID-19.

The J gene is TRBJ2-3, the V gene TRBV7-9; TRBD1 matches 11 bases. CDR1 and CDR2 from the germline V gene are SEHNR and FQNEAQ (reference sequence). Trimming took 4 bases from V and 5 from J; bases not matched to a gene: 14. This CDR3 comprises 18 residues. CDR3 sequence reads: CASSSSLGTGGVVDTQYF. The CDR3 bases are TGTGCCAGCAGCTCTTCCCTCGGGACAGGGGGGGTAGTAGATACGCAGTATTTT.

The chain carries TRBV10-3 and TRBJ2-7; 10 nucleotides match TRBD1. The CDR3 has 16 residues. The V gene's germline CDR1 is ENHRY and CDR2 SYGVKD. Trimming cost V 0 bases and J 1 base; bases outside gene matches: 3. Here the CDR3 reads CAISESLGQGSYEQYF. The CDR3 nucleotides read TGTGCCATCAGTGAGTCCCTGGGACAGGGGTCCTACGAGCAGTACTTC.

The V and J genes are TRBV23-1 and TRBJ2-4; the D gene is possibly TRBD1 (5 bases). TRBV23-1 is recorded as an ORF, its role being uncertain. The CDR3 contains 12 residues. Trimming removed 10 bases from V and 5 bases from J, with 12 bases in between. The CDR3 DNA reads TGCGCCAACGGGCTACAGGAAAACATTCAGTACTTC. Translating it yields CANGLQENIQYF.

V is TRBV7-6 and J is TRBJ1-1; D unclear. Germline CDR1 SGHVS, CDR2 FNYEAQ. There are 15 residues in the CDR3. With 1 base removed from V and 5 bases from J, the gap between germline ends came to 14 bases. Written as DNA, the CDR3 is TGTGCCAGCAGCTTAGGACCCCCCCCGGGAACTGAAGCTTTCTTT. Translated, it gives CASSLGPPPGTEAFF.

The rearrangement joins TRBV5-1 to TRBJ2-7; 8 bases align to TRBD1. Germline V gene data show CDR1 as SGHRS and CDR2 as YFSETQ. CDR3 length: 15 residues. The J segment lost 5 bases and the V segment lost 3 bases, leaving 10 bases of the junction unmatched. CDR3: CASSSLPGQVDEQYF. CDR3 DNA: TGCGCCAGCAGCTCCCTTCCGGGACAGGTGGACGAGCAGTACTTC.